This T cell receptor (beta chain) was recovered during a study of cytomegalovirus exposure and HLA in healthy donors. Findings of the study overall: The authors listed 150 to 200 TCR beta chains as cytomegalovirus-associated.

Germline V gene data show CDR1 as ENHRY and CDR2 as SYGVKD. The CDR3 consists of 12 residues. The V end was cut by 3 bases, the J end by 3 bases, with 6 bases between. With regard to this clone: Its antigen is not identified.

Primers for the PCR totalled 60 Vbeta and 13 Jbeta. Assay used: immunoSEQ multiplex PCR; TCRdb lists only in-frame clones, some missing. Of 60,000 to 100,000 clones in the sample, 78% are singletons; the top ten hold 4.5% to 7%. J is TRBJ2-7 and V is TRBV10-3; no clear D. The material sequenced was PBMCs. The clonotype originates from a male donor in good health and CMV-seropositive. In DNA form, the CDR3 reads TGTGCCATCAGTGATACTTTCTACGAGCAGTACTTC. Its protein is CAISDTFYEQYF.